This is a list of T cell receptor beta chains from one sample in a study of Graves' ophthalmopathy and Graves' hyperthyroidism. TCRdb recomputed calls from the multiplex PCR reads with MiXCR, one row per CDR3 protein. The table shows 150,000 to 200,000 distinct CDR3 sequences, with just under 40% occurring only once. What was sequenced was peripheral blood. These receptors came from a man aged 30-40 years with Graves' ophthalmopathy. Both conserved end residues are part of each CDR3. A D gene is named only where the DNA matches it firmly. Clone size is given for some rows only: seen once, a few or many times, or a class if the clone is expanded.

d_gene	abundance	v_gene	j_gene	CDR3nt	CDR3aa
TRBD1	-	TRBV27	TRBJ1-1	TGTGCCAGCAGTCTGATTGGGACAGAGAACACTGAAGCTTTCTTT	CASSLIGTENTEAFF
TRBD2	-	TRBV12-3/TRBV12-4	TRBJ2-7	TGTGCCAGTTTGGGACTAGAATACGAGCAGTACTTC	CASLGLEYEQYF
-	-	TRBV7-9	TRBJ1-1	TGTGCCAGCACCCCCGCGACAGGAGCTAACACTGAAGCTTTCTTT	CASTPATGANTEAFF
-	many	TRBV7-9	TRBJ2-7	TGTGCCAGCAGCCCCCCGATGAGTTACGAGCAGTACTTC	CASSPPMSYEQYF
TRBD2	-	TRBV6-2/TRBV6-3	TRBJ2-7	TGTGCCAGCACCCCGTGGGGACTAGCGGGAGCCTTACCCTACGAGCAGTACTTC	CASTPWGLAGALPYEQYF
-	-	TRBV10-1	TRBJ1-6	TGCGCCAGCAGTGTTAAGGGGCGATACTATAATTCACCCCTCCACTTT	CASSVKGRYYNSPLHF
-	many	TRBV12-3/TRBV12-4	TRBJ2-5	TGTGCCAGCAGACCGTCTCTGAACTCGGAGACCCAGTACTTC	CASRPSLNSETQYF
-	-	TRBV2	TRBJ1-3	TGTGCCAGCACCGAGAAGGAGACCGGAGGATATTTT	CASTEKETGGYF
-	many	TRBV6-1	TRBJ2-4	TGTGCCAGCACCCGGCAGGAGCGAAACATTCAGTACTTC	CASTRQERNIQYF
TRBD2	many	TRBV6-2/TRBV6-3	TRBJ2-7	TGTGCCAGCTTTCCCCAGGGACTAGCGGGGACCAGCTACGAGCAGTACTTC	CASFPQGLAGTSYEQYF
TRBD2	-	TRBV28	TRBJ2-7	TGTGCCAGCAGCTCGGTGGCTAGCGGGAGCCGCGAGCAGTACTTC	CASSSVASGSREQYF
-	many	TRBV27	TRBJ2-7	TGTGCCAGCAGCCCTCTCTCATCTACCGAGCAGTACTTC	CASSPLSSTEQYF
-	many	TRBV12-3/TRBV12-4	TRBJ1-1	TGTGCCAGCAGTTTTATCCAGGGACTGCGGACTGAAGCTTTCTTT	CASSFIQGLRTEAFF
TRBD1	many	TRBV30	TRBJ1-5	TGTGCCGTCAACAGGGGCCCAGGTCAGCCCCAGCATTTT	CAVNRGPGQPQHF
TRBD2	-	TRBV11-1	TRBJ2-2	TGTGCCAGCAGACCAGGACTAGCGGGAGCGGTCGGGGAGCTGTTTTTT	CASRPGLAGAVGELFF
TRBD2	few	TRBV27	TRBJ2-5	TGTGCCAGCCCCCTCGGACTAGCGGGAGGGAATCCCAGGGAGACCCAGTACTTC	CASPLGLAGGNPRETQYF
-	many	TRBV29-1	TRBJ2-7	TGCAGCGCCCAAGCGAACCTTAACTACGAGCAGTACTTC	CSAQANLNYEQYF
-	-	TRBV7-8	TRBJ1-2	TGTGCCAGCAGCTTAAATCCGGGGGCTAACTATGGCTACACCTTC	CASSLNPGANYGYTF
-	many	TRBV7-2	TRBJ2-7	TGTGCCAGCAGCTTAGGGTCCAAATTCTACGAGCAGTACTTC	CASSLGSKFYEQYF
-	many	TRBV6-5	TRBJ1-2	TGTGCCAGCAGAGCCGCAGCCCAGGCCGCCGTGGGCTACACCTTC	CASRAAAQAAVGYTF
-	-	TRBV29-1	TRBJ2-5	TGCAGCGTTGACTCCAACCAAGAGACCCAGTACTTC	CSVDSNQETQYF
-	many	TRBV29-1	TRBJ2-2	TGCAGCGGGGGCGTGGCGAACGGGGAGCTGTTTTTT	CSGGVANGELFF
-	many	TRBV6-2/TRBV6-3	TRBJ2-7	TGTGCCAGCACTCGTCGACTAGAAGGTGGCGAGCAGTACTTC	CASTRRLEGGEQYF
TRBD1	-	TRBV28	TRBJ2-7	TGTGCCAGCAGTGCCGGACAGGGGGCAGCCTACGAGCAGTACTTC	CASSAGQGAAYEQYF
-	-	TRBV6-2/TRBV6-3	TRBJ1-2	TGTGCCAGCAGTTACTCGCCGCGGACCAACTATGGCTACACCTTC	CASSYSPRTNYGYTF
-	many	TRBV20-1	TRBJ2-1	TGCAGTGCCAAAAGGCACGCGAGCTCCTACAATGAGCAGTTCTTC	CSAKRHASSYNEQFF
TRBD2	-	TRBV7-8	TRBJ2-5	TGTGCCAGCAGCTTAGGTAGCGGGGAGACCGAGTACTTC	CASSLGSGETEYF
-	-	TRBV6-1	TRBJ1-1	TGTGCCAGCAGGCTGGGACGCCGGAACACTGAAGCTTTCTTT	CASRLGRRNTEAFF
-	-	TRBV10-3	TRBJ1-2	TGTGCCATCAGCGGGACCGCGCAGCTCGGCTACACCTTC	CAISGTAQLGYTF
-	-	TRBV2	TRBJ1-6	TGTGCCAGCAGTGAACCCCAGGGGTCGGGCTCACCCCTCCACTTT	CASSEPQGSGSPLHF
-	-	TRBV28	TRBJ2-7	TGTGCCAGCGGCCCGACGAGAAGGAACGAGCAGTACTTC	CASGPTRRNEQYF
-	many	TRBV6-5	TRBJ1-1	TGTGCCAGCAGACCTCTACAGAACACTGAAGCTTTCTTT	CASRPLQNTEAFF
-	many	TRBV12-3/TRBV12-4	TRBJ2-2	TGTGCCAGCAGTTTACGTGGGAACACCGGGGAGCTGTTTTTT	CASSLRGNTGELFF
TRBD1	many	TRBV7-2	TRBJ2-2	TGTGCCAGCAGCATCGGGACAGTCGGGGAGCTGTTTTTT	CASSIGTVGELFF
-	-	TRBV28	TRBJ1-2	TGTGCCAGCAGTTTTGGGCGAAACGGCTACACCTTC	CASSFGRNGYTF
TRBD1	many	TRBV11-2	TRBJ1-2	TGTGCCAGCAGCCTGGGGACAGATGGCTACACCTTC	CASSLGTDGYTF
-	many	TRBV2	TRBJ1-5	TGTGCCAGCAGTACCTGGGGCAGCAATCAGCCCCAGCATTTT	CASSTWGSNQPQHF
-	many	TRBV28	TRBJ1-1	TGTGCCAGCAGTGCTCGAACAGGCCCCATGAACACTGAAGCTTTCTTT	CASSARTGPMNTEAFF
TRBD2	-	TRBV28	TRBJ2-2	TGTGCCAGCACCAAGATCTCAGTAGCGGGAACCGGGGAGCTGTTTTTT	CASTKISVAGTGELFF
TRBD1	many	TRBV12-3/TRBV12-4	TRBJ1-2	TGTGCCAGCAGTCCAGGACAGGGAGGAGCTAACTATGGCTACACCTTC	CASSPGQGGANYGYTF
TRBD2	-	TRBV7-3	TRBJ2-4	TGTGCCAGCAGCTTAAGCCCCCCCCTAGCGGGTACCAAAAACATTCAGTACTTC	CASSLSPPLAGTKNIQYF
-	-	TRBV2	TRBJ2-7	TGTGCCAGCAGCACCGGGGCTAGGTCCTCCTACGAGCAGTACTTC	CASSTGARSSYEQYF
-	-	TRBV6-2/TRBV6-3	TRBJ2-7	TGTGCCAGCCAGAGTCCCGGGGCCGGATACGAGCAGTACTTC	CASQSPGAGYEQYF
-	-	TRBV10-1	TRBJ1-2	TGCGCCAGCATAAAACGATATGGCTACACCTTC	CASIKRYGYTF
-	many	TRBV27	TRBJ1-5	TGTGCCAGCAGTTTGTACGGTCAGCCCCAGCATTTT	CASSLYGQPQHF
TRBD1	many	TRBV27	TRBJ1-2	TGTGCCAGCAGTCGACTGGGGGGGGACAGATATGGCTACACCTTC	CASSRLGGDRYGYTF